The clone carrying this T cell receptor (beta chain) was seen once. What it recognizes is unknown. Profiled with immunoSEQ multiplex PCR; TCRdb holds only in-frame clones, not every one. The sample records about 130,000 clones, approximately 86% being singletons. These data come from a study of identifying expanded T cells in peripheral blood. Study findings and constraints: Technical replicates showed about 1.2 changed clones; two weeks around 15; four weeks 19. Variance in clone template counts between approximately 2-week samples significantly increased with total template count across all healthy donors.

Healthy donors had no documented immune events, such as infections, while sampled. The sequenced sample consisted of blood. The receptor was derived from a person aged 18 to 70 in good health.

The chain's CDR3 is CASSFSAGSTDTQYF. The CDR3 DNA is TGTGCCAGCAGCTTCTCGGCGGGAAGCACAGATACGCAGTATTTT. The gene calls are TRBV5-4 and TRBJ2-3, with D tentatively TRBD2 (6 bases). V dropped 2 bases and J dropped 0 bases, with 10 bases sitting between them. The CDR3 runs 15 residues. The germline gives CDR1 SGHNT, CDR2 YYREEE (reference sequence).